This TCR beta chain was recovered during a study of cytomegalovirus exposure and HLA in healthy donors. The study ran its PCR with 60 Vbeta and 13 Jbeta primers. Assay: immunoSEQ multiplex PCR; the TCRdb copy retains only in-frame clones and omits some. The table has 150,000 to 170,000 clones, 65% to 85% seen once. Turning to this clone: Its antigen is not known. The junction departs from germline at one end; a sequencing error may be responsible.

The length of the CDR3 is 15 residues. The germline gives CDR1 SEHNR, CDR2 FQNEAQ (reference sequence). General study results and limits: Available immune exposure information was restricted to CMV serostatus only. Investigators reported 150 to 200 TCR beta chains as tied to cytomegalovirus. By HLA locus, TCR association rates varied in a later analysis, with DRB1 showing the most and HLA-C the fewest.

At sampling all donors were nominally healthy, likely with unrecorded immune exposures. The receptor was derived from a young man in good health and CMV-seronegative. The chain carries TRBV7-9 and TRBJ2-4, with D maybe TRBD1 (5 bases). Material: PBMCs. The CDR3 loop is CASSFQDNPKNSQYF. In DNA form, the CDR3 reads TGTGCCAGCAGCTTCCAGGACAATCCCAAAAACAGTCAGTACTTC.